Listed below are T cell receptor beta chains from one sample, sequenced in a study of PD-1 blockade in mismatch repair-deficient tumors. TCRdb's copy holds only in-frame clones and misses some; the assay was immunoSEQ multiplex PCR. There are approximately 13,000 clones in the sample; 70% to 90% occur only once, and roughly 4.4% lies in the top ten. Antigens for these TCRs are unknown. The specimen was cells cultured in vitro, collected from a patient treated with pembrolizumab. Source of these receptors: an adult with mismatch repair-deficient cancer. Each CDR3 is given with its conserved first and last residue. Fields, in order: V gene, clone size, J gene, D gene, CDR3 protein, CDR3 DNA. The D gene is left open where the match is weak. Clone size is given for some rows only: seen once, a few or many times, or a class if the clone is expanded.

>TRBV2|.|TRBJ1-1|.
CASSRDRNTEAFF
TGTGCCAGCAGCCGCGACAGGAACACTGAAGCTTTCTTT
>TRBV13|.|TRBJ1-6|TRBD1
CASSSTGGGSPLHF
TGTGCCAGCAGCTCTACAGGGGGCGGGTCACCCCTCCACTTT
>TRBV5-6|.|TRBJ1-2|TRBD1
CASSDRDRDYGYTF
TGTGCCAGCAGCGACCGGGACAGGGACTATGGCTACACCTTC
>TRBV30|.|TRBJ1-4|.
CAWSPGGGNEKLFF
TGTGCCTGGAGTCCCGGCGGAGGAAATGAAAAACTGTTTTTT
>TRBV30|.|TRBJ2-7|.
CAWSTGMTYEQYF
TGTGCCTGGTCTACCGGGATGACCTACGAGCAGTACTTC
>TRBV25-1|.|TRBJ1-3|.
CASSEYGDAAIYF
TGTGCCAGCAGTGAATATGGAGATGCGGCCATATATTTT
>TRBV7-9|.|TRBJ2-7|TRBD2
CASSLAGGKYEQYF
TGTGCCAGCAGCTTAGCGGGAGGGAAGTACGAGCAGTACTTC
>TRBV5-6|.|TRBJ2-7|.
CASSRLAKGAYEQYF
TGTGCCAGCAGCCGACTAGCCAAGGGGGCCTACGAGCAGTACTTC
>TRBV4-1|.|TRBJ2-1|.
CASSPQVGRPRSNEQFF
TGCGCCAGCAGCCCGCAGGTGGGCCGCCCACGAAGCAATGAGCAGTTCTTC
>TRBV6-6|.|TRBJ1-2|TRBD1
CASSYIQGDYGYTF
TGTGCCAGCAGTTACATCCAGGGGGACTATGGCTACACCTTC
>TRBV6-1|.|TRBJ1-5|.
CASSVVHSNQPQHF
TGTGCCAGCAGTGTGGTCCATAGCAATCAGCCCCAGCATTTT
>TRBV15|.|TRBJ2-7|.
CATSRGTSHEQYF
TGTGCCACCAGCAGAGGGACCTCCCACGAGCAGTACTTC
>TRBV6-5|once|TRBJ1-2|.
CASSYHRPSYGYTF
TGTGCCAGCAGTTACCACAGGCCCAGCTATGGCTACACCTTC
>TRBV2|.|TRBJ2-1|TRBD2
CASVRTLAGNNEQFF
TGTGCCAGCGTGCGTACACTAGCGGGAAACAATGAGCAGTTCTTC
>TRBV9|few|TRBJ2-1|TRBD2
CASSVGLAGGWYNEQFF
TGTGCCAGCAGCGTAGGACTAGCGGGAGGCTGGTACAATGAGCAGTTCTTC
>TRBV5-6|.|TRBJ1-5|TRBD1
CASSYRGTGERQPQHF
TGTGCCAGCAGCTACCGTGGGACAGGGGAGCGTCAGCCCCAGCATTTT
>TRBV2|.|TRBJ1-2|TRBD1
CASSERDRNGYTF
TGTGCCAGCAGTGAAAGGGACAGAAATGGCTACACCTTC
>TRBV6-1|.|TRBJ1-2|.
CASSEATVFYGYTF
TGTGCCAGCAGTGAAGCCACAGTCTTCTATGGCTACACCTTC
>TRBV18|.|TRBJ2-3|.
CASTALDTQYF
TGTGCCAGCACTGCACTGGATACGCAGTATTTT
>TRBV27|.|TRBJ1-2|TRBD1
CASSLGTANYGYTF
TGTGCCAGCAGTTTAGGGACAGCTAACTATGGCTACACCTTC
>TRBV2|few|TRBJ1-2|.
CASSEARGGGGSYTF
TGTGCCAGCAGTGAAGCCCGGGGGGGTGGTGGTAGCTACACCTTC
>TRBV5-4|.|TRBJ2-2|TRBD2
CASSRGSAGGPTGELFF
TGTGCCAGCAGCAGGGGCTCTGCGGGAGGACCTACCGGGGAGCTGTTTTTT
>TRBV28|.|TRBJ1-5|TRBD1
CASSLTRTGRTNQPQHF
TGTGCCAGCAGTTTAACCCGGACAGGGAGAACCAATCAGCCCCAGCATTTT
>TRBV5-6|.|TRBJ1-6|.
CASRRGGSSYNSPLHF
TGTGCCAGCAGGCGAGGTGGGAGCTCCTATAATTCACCCCTCCACTTT
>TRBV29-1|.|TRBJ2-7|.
CSVESPAEQYF
TGCAGCGTTGAAAGCCCAGCCGAGCAGTACTTC
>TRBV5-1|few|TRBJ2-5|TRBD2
CASSFGGLATVVETQYF
TGCGCCAGCAGCTTTGGCGGACTAGCGACCGTTGTAGAGACCCAGTACTTC
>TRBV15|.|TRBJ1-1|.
CATSRDVGNTEAFF
TGTGCCACCAGCAGAGATGTGGGGAACACTGAAGCTTTCTTT
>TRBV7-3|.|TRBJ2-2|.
CASSFSSGIGELFF
TGTGCCAGCAGCTTCAGCAGCGGAATCGGGGAGCTGTTTTTT
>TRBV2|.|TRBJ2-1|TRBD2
CASSVEGLANNEQFF
TGTGCCAGCAGTGTGGAGGGACTAGCCAACAATGAGCAGTTCTTC
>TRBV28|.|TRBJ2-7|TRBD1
CASSPDTGVNYEQYF
TGTGCCAGCAGTCCGGACACAGGGGTGAACTACGAGCAGTACTTC
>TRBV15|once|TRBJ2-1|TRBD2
CATSKRGFSYNEQFF
TGTGCCACCAGCAAGCGGGGGTTTTCCTACAATGAGCAGTTCTTC
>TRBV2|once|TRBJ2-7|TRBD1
CASRFRDRGLGGSYEQYF
TGTGCCAGCAGGTTCCGGGACAGGGGTTTAGGGGGCTCCTACGAGCAGTACTTC
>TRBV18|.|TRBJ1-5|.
CASSPQGGVEQPQHF
TGTGCCAGCTCACCACAGGGAGGAGTGGAACAGCCCCAGCATTTT
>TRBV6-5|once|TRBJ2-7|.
CASSEGNLEQYF
TGTGCCAGCAGTGAGGGGAATCTAGAGCAGTACTTC